This T cell receptor beta chain derives from a study of Tregs in tolerant kidney transplant recipients. General study points: Tregs expanded with activated donor B cells seemed most donor-specific.

Germline V gene lookup returns CDR1 ENHRY and CDR2 SYGVKD. The CDR3 runs to 13 residues. J lost 2 bases, V lost 8 bases, and 4 bases had no gene match. A remark on this clone: Its cognate antigen is unknown.

Libraries were prepared by immunoSEQ multiplex PCR; TCRdb keeps only in-frame clonotypes and omits some of them. The sample includes fewer than 80,000 clones, roughly 98% of them seen just once. The clonotype originates from a human donor who received a combined kidney and bone marrow transplant. The source material was Tregs from blood, sampled before the transplant. The V call is TRBV10-3, the J call TRBJ2-7, with TRBD1 matching 9 bases. Here the CDR3 DNA reads TGTGCCATCGGACAGGGGTCACCCTACGAGCAGTACTTC. It is translated as CAIGQGSPYEQYF.